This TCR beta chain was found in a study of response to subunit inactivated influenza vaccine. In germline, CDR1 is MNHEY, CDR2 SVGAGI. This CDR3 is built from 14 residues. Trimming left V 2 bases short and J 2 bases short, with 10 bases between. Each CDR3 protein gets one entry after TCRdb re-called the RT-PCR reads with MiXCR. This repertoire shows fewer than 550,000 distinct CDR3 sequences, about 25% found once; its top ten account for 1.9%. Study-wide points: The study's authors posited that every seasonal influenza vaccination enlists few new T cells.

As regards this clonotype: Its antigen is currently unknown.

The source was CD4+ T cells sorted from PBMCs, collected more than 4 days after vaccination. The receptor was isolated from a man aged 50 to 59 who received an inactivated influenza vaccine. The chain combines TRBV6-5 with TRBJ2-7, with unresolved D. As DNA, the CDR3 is TGTGCCAGCAGTTACAGCAGTACCGCCTACGAGCAGTACTTC. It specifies CASSYSSTAYEQYF.